A single T cell receptor (beta chain) is shown here with its context. Sequence at one end of the junction differs from germline and may be a read error. These data belong to a study of regulatory T cells in long-lasting Graves disease. According to the study, TCR beta libraries were built with iRepertoire HTBI primers and CDR3-region Arm-PCR. Per the study methods: Identified across the samples were around 62 TRBV segments and about 15 TRBJ segments. TCRdb reanalysed the multiplex PCR reads using MiXCR and keeps one entry per CDR3 protein. TCRdb's processing, not the authors' own work, is the source of the V and J calls. Of more than 300,000 distinct CDR3 sequences listed, about 17% are singletons. The time point here: newly diagnosed GD, antithyroid drugs for less than 3 months. PBMC-derived RNA was used for the TCR library. This sample also appeared in a second study, on T cells in Graves' hyperthyroidism and ophthalmopathy.

Sequencing was performed on peripheral blood mononuclear cells (PBMCs), taken at new diagnosis, from a patient treated with antithyroid drugs. This receptor was identified in a woman aged 18-30 years with Graves disease.

The CDR3 loop is CTSSAPYEQYF. CDR3 nucleotides: TGTACCAGCAGCGCACCCTACGAGCAGTACTTC. The rearrangement joins TRBV3-1 to TRBJ2-5; D call uncertain. The J call is in doubt because the DNA end fits TRBJ2-7 better. The germline CDR1 and CDR2 sequences are LGHDT and YNNKEL (reference sequence). The CDR3 sequence is 11 residues long.